This record concerns one T cell receptor beta chain sequence. Using RNA transcripts as the source, TCR beta CDR3 regions were amplified. First-round RT-PCR of the TCR CDR3 relied on the HTBI primer set. MiXCR, run by TCRdb on the multiplex PCR reads, gives a single entry per CDR3 protein. The sample consists of over 200,000 distinct CDR3 sequences, approximately 17% of them appearing once. This sample is drawn from a study of T cells in Graves' hyperthyroidism and ophthalmopathy. The CDR3 runs to 16 residues. The V segment lost 5 bases and the J segment 2 bases; nucleotides outside the gene matches: 5. The germline gives CDR1 MGHRA, CDR2 YSYEKL.

The sequenced sample consisted of blood. The clonotype was recovered from a man over 45 with Graves' hyperthyroidism. The chain uses TRBV4-1 and TRBJ2-4; 11 bases agree with TRBD2. The CDR3 protein is CASSALAGVPKNIQYF. Written as DNA, the CDR3 is TGCGCCAGCAGCGCACTAGCGGGAGTACCCAAAAACATTCAGTACTTC.